These 26 T cell receptor beta chains originate from one sample sequenced in a study of breast tumors, draining lymph nodes, adjacent tissues. Samples came from axillary lymph nodes draining the breast cancer. TCRdb independently ran MiXCR on the multiplex PCR reads; one entry per CDR3 protein. Of 84,000 or so distinct CDR3 sequences listed, 25% to 35% were seen once; the top ten hold more than 7%. Sample: axillary lymph node tissue. The receptor set was obtained from a female donor with breast cancer. Some clones in this sample may be carry-over from other donors' samples.

This clonotype was picked up many times. The chain has TRBV11-1 and TRBJ2-5; 7 positions match TRBD2. The ends lost 3 bases at V and 7 bases at J; junction bases unmatched: 5. This CDR3 is 13 amino acids long. CDR1 is SGHAT, CDR2 FQDESV, per germline (reference sequence). The CDR3 reads CASSLTSLGTQYF. CDR3 DNA sequence: TGTGCCAGCAGCTTGACTAGCTTGGGGACCCAGTACTTC.

This clonotype has a handful of counts. The rearrangement links TRBV7-2 to TRBJ1-1; 9 nucleotides align to TRBD1. Germline values: CDR1 SGHTA, CDR2 FQGNSA. The ends lost 3 bases at V and 4 bases at J; junction bases unmatched: 9. CDR3 length: 16 amino acids. Here the CDR3 reads CASSFRIQGAGTEAFF. CDR3 nucleotide sequence: TGTGCCAGCAGCTTCCGCATACAGGGGGCGGGCACTGAAGCTTTCTTT.

This clonotype was seen ten or more times. This chain links TRBV10-3 with TRBJ2-7, with D hard to call. This CDR3 region has 11 residues. Germline lookup yields CDR1 ENHRY and CDR2 SYGVKD. Trimming left V 2 bases short and J 5 bases short, with 4 bases between. The DNA for the CDR3 is TGTGCCATCAGTGAGCTAGACGAGCAGTACTTC. Translation: CAISELDEQYF.

This clonotype was detected a few times. This may stem from a read error, because a much larger clone lies one nucleotide away. This chain uses TRBV27 with TRBJ2-7; either TRBD1 or TRBD2 may fit D (5 bases each). The V end was cut by 2 bases, the J end by 3 bases, with 14 bases between. This CDR3 is 15 amino acids long. Germline loops: CDR1 MNHEY, CDR2 SMNVEV (reference sequence). The CDR3 reads CASSLSRGGVYEQYF. The CDR3 DNA sequence: TGTGCCAGCAGTTTAAGCCGGGGCGGAGTCTACGAGCAGTACTTC.

This clonotype occurred many times. The chain uses TRBV4-3 and TRBJ2-1, with 11 nucleotides matching TRBD2. The V gene end was trimmed by 0 bases and the J gene end by 13 bases; junction bases not matched to a gene: 8. CDR1 LGHNA and CDR2 YSLEER come from the germline V gene. This CDR3 has 15 residues. The chain's CDR3 is CASSQDMRLAGSQFF. As DNA, the CDR3 is TGCGCCAGCAGCCAAGACATGAGACTAGCGGGATCCCAGTTCTTC.

This clonotype was counted many times. CDR3 sequence reads: CASSPDNEQFF. The DNA for the CDR3 is TGTGCCAGCAGCCCAGACAATGAGCAGTTCTTC. The chain joins TRBV7-2 to TRBJ2-1; D gene uncertain. The V end lost 5 bases, the J end lost 5 bases, and 4 bases lay between the germline ends. The CDR3 is made up of 11 amino acids. Germline V CDR1 and CDR2: SGHTA, FQGNSA.

To note about this clonotype: One junction end disagrees with the germline gene, perhaps due to a read error. The rearrangement joins TRBV6-5 to TRBJ1-5; D possibly corresponds to TRBD1 (5 bases). Per the germline V gene, CDR1 is MNHEY and CDR2 is SVGAGI. CDR3 length: 14 residues. For the CDR3, the DNA is TGTGCCGGCAGTCGGGGACGGAGGAATCAGCCCCAGCATTTT. Its protein is CAGSRGRRNQPQHF.

As concerns this clonotype: A much larger clone differs from this one at a single base, so this may be a read error. The chain joins TRBV12-3 or TRBV12-4 to TRBJ2-1, with 10 bases that match TRBD2. This CDR3 is 15 amino acids long. V was pared by 3 bases and J by 7 bases, with 6 bases of the junction left unmatched. The CDR3 nucleotides read TGTGCCAGCAGTTTCGCGCTAGCGGGGGAAAATGAGCAGTTCTTC. Protein: CASSFALAGENEQFF.

This clonotype was seen a few times. This rearrangement joins TRBV7-9 to TRBJ1-1; TRBD1 aligns across 7 bases. Germline V CDR1 and CDR2: SEHNR, FQNEAQ (reference sequence). The length of the CDR3 is 16 residues. Losses at the gene ends were 4 bases for V and 0 bases for J; bases not matched to a gene: 8. The CDR3 here is CASSSDRVFMNTEAFF. CDR3 sequence (DNA): TGTGCCAGCAGCTCAGACAGGGTCTTCATGAACACTGAAGCTTTCTTT.

Concerning this clonotype: A junction boundary mismatches the germline segment, possibly from a read error. The rearrangement uses TRBV20-1 and TRBJ2-7, with 8 bases aligning to TRBD1. The germline V gene has CDR1 DFQATT and CDR2 SNEGSKA (reference sequence). CDR3 length equals 12 residues. CDR3 sequence reads: CSDLDREWEQHF. CDR3 bases: TGCAGTGATTTGGACAGGGAATGGGAGCAGCACTTC.

At least ten counts were recorded for this clonotype. The chain employs TRBV11-1 and TRBJ1-2; D is ambiguous. The V gene lost 8 bases and the J gene lost 3 bases, with 13 bases spanning the gap. From germline, CDR1 is SGHAT and CDR2 FQDESV (reference sequence). The CDR3 loop spans 13 amino acids. CDR3 residues: CASGPAVDYGYTF. The CDR3 bases are TGTGCCAGCGGGCCGGCGGTAGACTATGGCTACACCTTC.

This clonotype has a count of ten or more. The chain is built from TRBV7-3 and TRBJ2-1, with D perhaps being TRBD1 or TRBD2 (6 bases each). The CDR3 totals 16 residues. The V and J ends lost 1 base and 5 bases respectively, with 15 bases between them. Germline-derived CDR1 and CDR2 are SGHTA and FQGTGA. CDR3 region: CASSLNARRDNNEQFF. CDR3 DNA: TGTGCCAGCAGCTTAAATGCCAGGAGGGACAACAATGAGCAGTTCTTC.

The V and J genes are TRBV6-2 or TRBV6-3 and TRBJ2-1, with TRBD2 identical over 14 bases. J was trimmed by 8 bases and V by 5 bases; bases with no gene match: 14. Germline-derived CDR1 and CDR2 are MNHEY and SVGEGT. This CDR3 is 18 amino acids long. The CDR3 DNA reads TGTGCCAGCAGTCCCGGGACTAGCGGGAGAGGTCTTAGGGATGAGCAGTTCTTC. Translation gives CASSPGTSGRGLRDEQFF.

This clonotype was counted ten times or more. The chain has TRBV29-1 and TRBJ1-2, with D unclear. CDR3 length equals 13 residues. The V gene lost 4 bases and the J gene lost 4 bases, with 13 bases spanning the gap. The germline CDR1 and CDR2 sequences are SQVTM and ANQGSEA. The CDR3 here is CSVVKGLGYGYTF. The CDR3 nucleotides read TGCAGCGTTGTAAAGGGCTTGGGCTATGGCTACACCTTC.

This clonotype was observed a single time. One end of the junction varies from germline; a read error may be responsible. This rearrangement joins TRBV6-2 or TRBV6-3 to TRBJ2-7, with D possibly matching TRBD2 (5 bases). The CDR3 spans 14 residues. Germline V gives CDR1 MNHEY, CDR2 SVGEGT. The CDR3 nucleotides read TGTGCCAGCAGGCCTAGCCCGAGCTCCTGCGAGCAGTACTTC. This encodes CASRPSPSSCEQYF.

This clonotype was observed many times. The V call is TRBV7-2, the J call TRBJ2-3, with D possibly being TRBD2 (6 bases). The CDR3 contains 14 residues. The V gene lost 3 bases and the J gene lost 0 bases, with 7 bases spanning the gap. CDR1 and CDR2 from the germline V gene are SGHTA and FQGNSA. The CDR3 coding sequence is TGTGCCAGCAGCTTGGGGACTAGCACAGATACGCAGTATTTT. Translation gives CASSLGTSTDTQYF.

The chain joins TRBV20-1 to TRBJ2-5, with 10 bases matching TRBD1. V was pared by 4 bases and J by 4 bases, with 18 bases of the junction left unmatched. CDR3 size: 18 residues. From germline, CDR1 is DFQATT and CDR2 SNEGSKA (reference sequence). CDR3 residues: CSATGNFPGQGYGETQYF. The CDR3 nucleotides are TGCAGTGCTACTGGGAATTTTCCGGGACAGGGGTACGGAGAGACCCAGTACTTC.

This clonotype appeared many times. V usage is TRBV2 and J usage is TRBJ2-7; 7 bases agree with TRBD1. V trimming: 7 bases; J trimming: 0 bases; junction bases outside the gene matches: 6. The CDR3 loop spans 14 amino acids. Germline V gene lookup returns CDR1 SNHLY and CDR2 FYNNEI. CDR3 loop: CASTKGDSSYEQYF. The CDR3 coding sequence is TGTGCCAGCACTAAGGGGGACAGCTCCTACGAGCAGTACTTC.

This chain links TRBV28 with TRBJ2-1; TRBD2 agrees at 10 bases. CDR1 is MDHEN, CDR2 SYDVKM, per germline. The J segment lost 7 bases and the V segment lost 3 bases, leaving 18 bases of the junction unmatched. The CDR3 has 19 amino acids. Written as DNA, the CDR3 is TGTGCCAGCAGTTTCTTAACCGGGACTAGCGATTTTGCGGGGAATGAGCAGTTCTTC. Its protein product is CASSFLTGTSDFAGNEQFF.

The chain links TRBV7-9 to TRBJ1-6, with 11 bases fitting TRBD1. This CDR3 is 12 amino acids long. Germline V gives CDR1 SEHNR, CDR2 FQNEAQ (reference sequence). The V gene end was trimmed by 8 bases and the J gene end by 9 bases; junction bases not matched to a gene: 0. CDR3 coding DNA: TGTGCCAGCGGGACAGGGGGTTCACCCCTCCACTTT. Translated, it gives CASGTGGSPLHF.

This clonotype was detected only a few times. The V gene is TRBV9, the J gene TRBJ2-1, with 9 positions matching TRBD2. The junction had 4 bases not matched to a gene; V was cut back by 0 bases and J by 6 bases. The CDR3 consists of 15 residues. The germline V gene encodes CDR1 SGDLS and CDR2 YYNGEE. The CDR3 spells CASSVEGGRGNEQFF. CDR3 nucleotide sequence: TGTGCCAGCAGCGTAGAAGGCGGGAGGGGCAATGAGCAGTTCTTC.

This clonotype was seen at least ten times. In DNA form, the CDR3 reads TGTGCCAGCAGCTATGGACAGGGGGCGGTCGGGGAGCTGTTTTTT. This gives the protein CASSYGQGAVGELFF. The chain combines TRBV6-2 or TRBV6-3 with TRBJ2-2; 11 bases are shared with TRBD1. The trim removed 6 bases at V and 7 bases at J, leaving 7 bases unmatched. Germline V gene sequence: CDR1 MNHEY, CDR2 SVGEGT. The CDR3 covers 15 residues.

The chain joins TRBV7-9 to TRBJ1-1; D is possibly TRBD1 (5 bases). Germline loops: CDR1 SEHNR, CDR2 FQNEAQ (reference sequence). CDR3 length: 14 residues. Trimming took 2 bases from V and 0 from J, leaving 7 bases between them. As DNA, the CDR3 is TGTGCCAGCAGCTTATCAGGGATGAACACTGAAGCTTTCTTT. It encodes CASSLSGMNTEAFF.

This clonotype came up many times. The V call is TRBV5-6, the J call TRBJ2-5, with TRBD2 matching over 16 bases. Germline V gene sequence: CDR1 SGHDT, CDR2 YYEEEE. The CDR3 spans 17 residues. Germline trimming cut 4 bases from V and 1 base from J; bases unmatched to any gene: 4. CDR3 sequence reads: CASSAGLAGGGQETQYF. The CDR3 nucleotides are TGTGCCAGCAGCGCGGGACTAGCGGGAGGGGGCCAAGAGACCCAGTACTTC.

V and J are TRBV5-6 and TRBJ1-2; the D is unclear. The CDR3 is 13 residues long. In germline, CDR1 is SGHDT, CDR2 YYEEEE. The germline V and J ends were trimmed by 0 bases and 9 bases, with 12 bases remaining between them. The CDR3: CASSLEQIERYTF. CDR3 nucleotide sequence: TGTGCCAGCAGCTTGGAGCAGATAGAGCGCTACACCTTC.

This chain connects TRBV20-1 to TRBJ2-1, with D perhaps TRBD1 (6 bases). CDR3 length: 13 amino acids. V dropped 2 bases and J dropped 7 bases, with 12 bases sitting between them. CDR1 is DFQATT, CDR2 SNEGSKA, per germline (reference sequence). The CDR3 is CSARNRAGNEQFF. In DNA form, the CDR3 reads TGCAGTGCTAGAAACAGGGCGGGTAATGAGCAGTTCTTC.